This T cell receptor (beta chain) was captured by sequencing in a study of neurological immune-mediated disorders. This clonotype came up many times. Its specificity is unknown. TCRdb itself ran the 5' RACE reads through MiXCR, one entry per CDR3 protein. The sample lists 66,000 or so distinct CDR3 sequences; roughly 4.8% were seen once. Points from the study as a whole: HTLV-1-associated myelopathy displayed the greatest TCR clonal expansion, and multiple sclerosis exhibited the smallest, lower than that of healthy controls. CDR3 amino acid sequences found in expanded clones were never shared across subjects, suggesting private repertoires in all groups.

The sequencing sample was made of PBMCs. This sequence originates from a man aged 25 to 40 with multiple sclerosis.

CDR3 sequence: CASSWDTDSGNTIYF. Written as DNA, the CDR3 is TGCGCCAGCAGCTGGGACACCGACTCTGGAAACACCATATATTTT. J is TRBJ1-3 and V is TRBV5-1; possible D gene TRBD1, 6 bases. Trimming took 3 bases from V and 0 from J, leaving 10 bases between them. Looked up from germline, CDR1 is SGHRS and CDR2 is YFSETQ. This CDR3 comprises 15 residues.